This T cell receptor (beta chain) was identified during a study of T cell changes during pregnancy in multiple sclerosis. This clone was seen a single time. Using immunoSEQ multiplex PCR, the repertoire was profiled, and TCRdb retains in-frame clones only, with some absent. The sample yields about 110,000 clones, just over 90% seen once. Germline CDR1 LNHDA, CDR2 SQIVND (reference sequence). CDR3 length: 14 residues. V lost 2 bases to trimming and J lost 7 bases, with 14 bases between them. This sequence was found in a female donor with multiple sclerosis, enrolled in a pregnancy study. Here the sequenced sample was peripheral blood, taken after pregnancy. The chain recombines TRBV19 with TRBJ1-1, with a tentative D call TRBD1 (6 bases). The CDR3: CASSILDSMNEAFF. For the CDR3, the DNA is TGTGCCAGTAGTATATTGGACAGCATGAATGAAGCTTTCTTT.